The 5 T cell receptor beta chains listed next were all sequenced from one sample in a study of PD-1 blockade in classical Hodgkin lymphoma (TCRdb year 2020). The time point tag for this specimen amounts to: cycle 1 day 1 (C1D1), immediately before nivolumab initiation. All trial patients had relapsed after autologous stem cell transplantation, with cohorts A, B and C differing in prior brentuximab vedotin exposure. The library was built by means of the immunoSEQ multiplex PCR assay. TCRdb took this table from immuneACCESS and kept in-frame rearrangements with V and J called. Such tables lack part of the clones; where checked against another copy, unresolved V genes explain under half of the gap, and the rest is unexplained. The sample table lists fewer than 100,000 clones, roughly 89% of them with a count of one. Jointly, the top ten make up less than 25% of the sample. This material consisted of peripheral blood mononuclear cells (PBMCs), taken at baseline. These receptors were taken from a human donor with classical Hodgkin lymphoma.

The V gene is TRBV7-2, the J gene TRBJ2-7, with D possibly matching TRBD2 (6 bases). V lost 0 bases and J 5 bases, leaving 8 bases between the germline ends. This CDR3 has 13 amino acids. Per the germline V gene, CDR1 is SGHTA and CDR2 is FQGNSA. The CDR3 bases are TGTGCCAGCAGCTTAGCCAGGAGGGACGAGCAGTACTTC. Its protein is CASSLARRDEQYF. The full variable domain, completed using reference TRBV7-2 and TRBJ2-7, is GAGVSQSPSNKVTEKGKDVELRCDPISGHTALYWYRQSLGQGLEFLIYFQGNSAPDKSGLPSDRFSAERTGGSVSTLTIQRTQQEDSAVYLCASSLARRDEQYFGPGTRLTVT.

This chain links TRBV9 with TRBJ2-5, with TRBD2 identical over 11 bases. CDR1 is SGDLS and CDR2 is YYNGEE in the germline V gene. The CDR3 runs 16 residues. The junction had 8 bases not matched to a gene; V was cut back by 3 bases and J by 4 bases. As DNA, the CDR3 is TGTGCCAGCAGCGGACCGCCGACTAGCGGGATAGAGACCCAGTACTTC. Translation gives CASSGPPTSGIETQYF.

The chain combines TRBV6-1 with TRBJ2-2; 13 positions agree with TRBD2. The CDR3 spans 15 residues. The germline V gene has CDR1 MNHNS and CDR2 SASEGT. The trim removed 5 bases at V and 5 bases at J, leaving 2 bases unmatched. Here the CDR3 DNA reads TGTGCCAGCAGTTTGACTAGCGGGAGGACCGGGGAGCTGTTTTTT. This codes for CASSLTSGRTGELFF.

The rearrangement uses TRBV4-2 and TRBJ2-1, with 8 bases fitting TRBD2. The CDR3 totals 16 residues. Germline CDR1 is LGHNA and CDR2 is YNFKEQ. The V and J ends lost 4 bases and 7 bases, in that order; junction bases with no gene match: 12. The CDR3 DNA is TGTGCCAGCAGCCCATCGCAAGCGGGAGTATATAATGAGCAGTTCTTC. Residues: CASSPSQAGVYNEQFF.

The chain couples TRBV10-3 to TRBJ1-2; 7 bases are a match to TRBD1. CDR1 ENHRY and CDR2 SYGVKD come from the germline V gene. CDR3 length: 18 amino acids. V lost 3 bases, J lost 0 bases, and 13 bases stayed unmatched. CDR3 sequence: CAISDLTGVYRANYGYTF. For the CDR3, the DNA is TGTGCCATCAGTGACCTTACAGGGGTGTATAGAGCTAACTATGGCTACACCTTC.